This T cell receptor (beta chain) emerged from a study of cytomegalovirus exposure and HLA in healthy donors. Looking at the study overall: Some 85 million unique TCRs, all from HLA-typed donors, were included in an early release of the data.

As concerns this clone: Antigen unknown.

CDR1 is ENHRY, CDR2 SYGVKD, per germline. The CDR3 covers 21 residues. V lost 1 base to trimming and J lost 0 bases; unmatched junction nucleotides: 11. Use of 60 Vbeta and 13 Jbeta primers characterized the PCR. Using immunoSEQ multiplex PCR, the repertoire was profiled, and TCRdb retains in-frame clones only, with some absent. The repertoire includes 150,000 to 200,000 clones, 75% to 85% of them detected once, and roughly 2.5% sits in the top ten. General study points: Rare TCR sequences predominated, though certain public TCRs were found in many donors.

Sequencing was performed on PBMCs. The TCR was taken from a woman in her 30s in good health and CMV-seropositive. The chain is built from TRBV10-3 and TRBJ2-4; 14 positions match TRBD2. In DNA, the CDR3 is TGTGCCATCAGTGAGTTCGGGACTAGCGGGGGTAGCAGCACAGCCAAAAACATTCAGTACTTC. Translation gives CAISEFGTSGGSSTAKNIQYF.